A selection of T cell receptor beta chains follows, all from one sample in a study of OX40 agonist ivuxolimab in advanced cancers. Method: immunoSEQ multiplex PCR; TCRdb's copy keeps in-frame clones and lacks some. The sample records roughly 50,000 clones, around nine tenths being singletons. Source: CD4+ or CD8+ T cells sorted from blood, taken in a trial of the OX40 agonist ivuxolimab. These receptors all stem from an adult with an advanced solid tumor such as melanoma, head and neck, liver or kidney cancer. The CDR3 runs from the conserved cysteine through the conserved F or W. A D gene is named only where the DNA matches it firmly. Expanded clones get a size class; other rows say once, few or many, or leave the size out.

clone size	D gene	V gene	J gene	CDR3 protein	CDR3 DNA
NA	NA	TRBV2	TRBJ2-2	CASTRTVNTGELFF	TGTGCCAGCACCAGGACTGTGAACACCGGGGAGCTGTTTTTT
NA	TRBD2	TRBV25-1	TRBJ2-2	CASSDLAGETGELFF	TGTGCCAGCAGTGATCTAGCGGGGGAGACCGGGGAGCTGTTTTTT
few	TRBD2	TRBV9	TRBJ2-3	CASSDSGGVDTQYF	TGTGCCAGCAGCGATAGCGGGGGGGTAGATACGCAGTATTTT
NA	NA	TRBV6-1	TRBJ1-5	CASSDVGSNQPQHF	TGTGCCAGCAGTGACGTAGGGAGCAATCAGCCCCAGCATTTT
NA	NA	TRBV9	TRBJ2-1	CASSVVGSYNEQFF	TGTGCCAGCAGCGTAGTCGGCTCCTACAATGAGCAGTTCTTC
NA	NA	TRBV6-5	TRBJ2-2	CASSWDFGELFF	TGTGCCAGCAGTTGGGATTTCGGGGAGCTGTTTTTT
NA	TRBD2	TRBV19	TRBJ2-1	CASSLGTSGSNEQFF	TGTGCCAGTAGTCTCGGGACTAGCGGGAGTAATGAGCAGTTCTTC
NA	NA	TRBV7-9	TRBJ1-1	CASSLAAEVTEAFF	TGTGCCAGCAGCCTCGCGGCGGAAGTCACTGAAGCTTTCTTT
NA	TRBD1	TRBV30	TRBJ2-6	CAWSTGAGANVLTF	TGTGCCTGGAGCACAGGGGCCGGGGCCAACGTCCTGACTTTC
NA	NA	TRBV7-9	TRBJ1-1	CASSVTANTEAFF	TGTGCCAGCAGCGTAACAGCGAACACTGAAGCTTTCTTT
few	NA	TRBV9	TRBJ1-1	CASSVGRRLNTEAFF	TGTGCCAGCAGCGTAGGCCGCAGGTTGAACACTGAAGCTTTCTTT
NA	NA	TRBV6-1	TRBJ1-2	CATTANYGYTF	TGTGCCACCACAGCTAACTATGGCTACACCTTC
NA	TRBD1	TRBV19	TRBJ1-1	CASSQYRGTGYRFEMNTEAFF	TGTGCCAGTAGTCAATACCGTGGGACAGGGTATCGTTTTGAGATGAACACTGAAGCTTTCTTT
NA	NA	TRBV6-5	TRBJ1-1	CASSYSSKRSPEAFF	TGTGCCAGCAGTTACTCGAGTAAGCGATCCCCTGAAGCTTTCTTT
NA	NA	TRBV7-9	TRBJ2-7	CASSPTDFEQYF	TGTGCCAGCAGCCCGACAGATTTTGAGCAGTACTTC
NA	TRBD2	TRBV2	TRBJ2-7	CASSDSLRVAGSSYEQYF	TGTGCCAGCAGTGATTCCCTCAGGGTAGCGGGGAGCTCCTACGAGCAGTACTTC
once	NA	TRBV30	TRBJ2-3	CAWSGWGRDTQYF	TGTGCCTGGAGCGGATGGGGGAGGGATACGCAGTATTTT
NA	NA	TRBV11-1	TRBJ2-7	CASSLWGGEQYF	TGTGCCAGCAGCTTATGGGGTGGGGAGCAGTACTTC
NA	NA	TRBV19	TRBJ1-1	CASSMGGNTEAFF	TGTGCCAGTAGTATGGGGGGGAACACTGAAGCTTTCTTT
NA	TRBD2	TRBV5-1	TRBJ2-1	CASSFTSGGANEQFF	TGCGCCAGCAGCTTTACTAGCGGGGGGGCCAATGAGCAGTTCTTC
once	NA	TRBV4-3	TRBJ2-3	CASSQDWDSGPDTQYF	TGCGCCAGCAGCCAAGACTGGGACTCGGGCCCAGATACGCAGTATTTT
NA	NA	TRBV7-6	TRBJ2-7	CASSSGPADYEQYF	TGTGCCAGCAGCAGTGGTCCAGCGGACTACGAGCAGTACTTC
NA	NA	TRBV11-3	TRBJ2-6	CASSPQGSGANVLTF	TGTGCCAGCAGTCCACAGGGCTCTGGGGCCAACGTCCTGACTTTC
NA	TRBD1	TRBV6-5	TRBJ1-5	CASSYSTGQMVEHF	TGTGCCAGCAGTTACTCGACGGGACAGATGGTAGAGCATTTT
NA	NA	TRBV7-6	TRBJ1-1	CASSFATGRRGTEAFF	TGTGCCAGCAGCTTCGCCACCGGACGGAGGGGCACTGAAGCTTTCTTT
NA	NA	TRBV19	TRBJ1-1	CASIRSGTPYTEAFF	TGTGCCAGTATCCGGAGTGGCACGCCTTACACTGAAGCTTTCTTT